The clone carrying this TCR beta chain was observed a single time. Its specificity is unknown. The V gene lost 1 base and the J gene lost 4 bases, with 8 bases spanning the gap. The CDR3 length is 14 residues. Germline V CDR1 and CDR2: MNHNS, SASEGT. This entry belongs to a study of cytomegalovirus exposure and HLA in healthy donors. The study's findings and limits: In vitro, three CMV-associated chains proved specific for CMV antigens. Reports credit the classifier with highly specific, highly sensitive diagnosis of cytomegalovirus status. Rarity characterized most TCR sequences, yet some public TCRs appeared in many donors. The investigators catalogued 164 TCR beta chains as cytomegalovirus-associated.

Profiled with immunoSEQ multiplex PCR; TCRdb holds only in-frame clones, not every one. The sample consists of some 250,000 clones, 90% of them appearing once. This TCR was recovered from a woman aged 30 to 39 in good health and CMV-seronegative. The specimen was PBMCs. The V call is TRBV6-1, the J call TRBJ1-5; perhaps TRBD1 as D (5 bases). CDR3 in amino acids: CASSEGAGNQPQHF. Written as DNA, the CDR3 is TGTGCCAGCAGTGAAGGGGCAGGGAATCAGCCCCAGCATTTT.